This T cell receptor (beta chain) was observed in a study of regulatory T cells in long-lasting Graves disease. Regarding time point: newly diagnosed GD, antithyroid drugs for less than 3 months. There was RNA extracted from PBMCs, and the TCR library was made from it. Sequencing libraries for TCR beta were prepared with iRepertoire HTBI primers and Arm-PCR of CDR3 regions. TCRdb passed the multiplex PCR reads through MiXCR, listing each CDR3 protein once. The table lists about 380,000 distinct CDR3 sequences, around 15% of them singletons. This clonotype was counted many times. The junction departs from germline at one end; a sequencing error may be responsible. CDR3 size: 15 residues. Germline lookup yields CDR1 SGHRS and CDR2 YFSETQ.

The TCR originated in a female donor with Graves disease. The sequencing here drew on peripheral blood mononuclear cells (PBMCs), taken at new diagnosis, from a patient treated with antithyroid drugs. V usage is TRBV5-1 and J usage is TRBJ1-5; the D gene is possibly TRBD1 (5 bases). This CDR3 is CASSLAGYSNQPQHF. Written as DNA, the CDR3 is TGTGCCAGCAGCTTGGCAGGGTATAGCAATCAGCCCCAGCATTTT. Supplemented by reference TRBV5-1 and TRBJ1-5, the full variable domain reads KAGVTQTPRYLIKTRGQQVTLSCSPISGHRSVSWYQQTPGQGLQFLFEYFSETQRNKGNFPGRFSGRQFSNSRSEMNVSTLELGDSALYLCASSLAGYSNQPQHFGDGTRLSIL.